Listed below are T cell receptor beta chains from one sample, sequenced in a study of CD8+ T cells in alopecia areata. The protocol was immunoSEQ multiplex PCR, while the TCRdb copy is restricted to in-frame clones and leaves out a portion. The top ten hold roughly 14% of the sample, which has 150,000 to 200,000 clones, just under 60% seen once. The sample was CD4+ T cells sorted from blood, taken at week 0. These TCRs come from a human donor with alopecia areata. The CDR3 runs from the conserved cysteine through the conserved F or W. Each record gives: V gene, J gene, clone size, D gene, CDR3 protein, CDR3 DNA. D genes are given only for firm matches. For some rows the clone size is stated as once, few or many, or as a class when expanded; others skip it.

v_call: TRBV30; j_call: TRBJ2-5; clone_size: -; d_call: -; cdr3_aa: CAWSGIDRKQTQYF; cdr3_nt: TGTGCCTGGAGTGGGATAGACAGGAAACAGACCCAGTACTTC
v_call: TRBV30; j_call: TRBJ2-5; clone_size: -; d_call: TRBD1; cdr3_aa: CAWRTGGIGGETQYF; cdr3_nt: TGTGCCTGGAGGACAGGGGGTATCGGGGGAGAGACCCAGTACTTC
v_call: TRBV4-2; j_call: TRBJ2-3; clone_size: few; d_call: TRBD1; cdr3_aa: CASSQGGGRGDTQYF; cdr3_nt: TGTGCCAGCAGCCAAGGAGGGGGCCGGGGAGATACGCAGTATTTT
v_call: TRBV4-1; j_call: TRBJ1-2; clone_size: few; d_call: -; cdr3_aa: CASSQDGTGSYGYTF; cdr3_nt: TGCGCCAGCAGCCAAGATGGGACCGGTTCCTATGGCTACACCTTC
v_call: TRBV9; j_call: TRBJ2-4; clone_size: -; d_call: -; cdr3_aa: CASSADRLLAKNIQYF; cdr3_nt: TGTGCCAGCAGCGCCGACCGCTTACTAGCCAAAAACATTCAGTACTTC
v_call: TRBV29-1; j_call: TRBJ1-1; clone_size: few; d_call: TRBD1; cdr3_aa: CSVAGQMNTEAFF; cdr3_nt: TGCAGCGTTGCGGGACAGATGAACACTGAAGCTTTCTTT
v_call: TRBV5-4; j_call: TRBJ1-6; clone_size: -; d_call: TRBD1; cdr3_aa: CASSLAPGGPYNSPLHF; cdr3_nt: TGTGCCAGCAGCTTGGCCCCAGGGGGACCCTATAATTCACCCCTCCACTTT
v_call: TRBV14; j_call: TRBJ2-2; clone_size: -; d_call: -; cdr3_aa: CASKRMNTGELFF; cdr3_nt: TGTGCCAGCAAGAGGATGAACACCGGGGAGCTGTTTTTT
v_call: TRBV9; j_call: TRBJ1-2; clone_size: -; d_call: TRBD1; cdr3_aa: CASSDGTGSNYGYTF; cdr3_nt: TGTGCCAGCAGCGACGGGACAGGGTCTAACTATGGCTACACCTTC
v_call: TRBV4-1; j_call: TRBJ1-2; clone_size: -; d_call: -; cdr3_aa: CASSPSPPGYYGYTF; cdr3_nt: TGCGCCAGCAGCCCCAGCCCCCCAGGGTACTATGGCTACACCTTC
v_call: TRBV7-2; j_call: TRBJ1-1; clone_size: -; d_call: -; cdr3_aa: CASSYYGNTEAFF; cdr3_nt: TGTGCCAGCAGCTATTATGGGAACACTGAAGCTTTCTTT
v_call: TRBV11-2; j_call: TRBJ2-3; clone_size: -; d_call: TRBD2; cdr3_aa: CASSIGRAGADTQYF; cdr3_nt: TGTGCCAGCAGCATTGGCCGTGCGGGGGCAGATACGCAGTATTTT
v_call: TRBV30; j_call: TRBJ2-6; clone_size: -; d_call: -; cdr3_aa: CAWNSPGPLSGANVLTF; cdr3_nt: TGTGCCTGGAATTCGCCGGGACCGCTCTCTGGGGCCAACGTCCTGACTTTC
v_call: TRBV14; j_call: TRBJ1-5; clone_size: once; d_call: -; cdr3_aa: CASSHSPNQPQHF; cdr3_nt: TGTGCCAGCAGCCACAGTCCCAATCAGCCCCAGCATTTT
v_call: TRBV23-1; j_call: TRBJ2-7; clone_size: -; d_call: -; cdr3_aa: CASSLQQGSSEQYF; cdr3_nt: TGCGCCAGCAGTCTCCAACAGGGCTCGAGCGAGCAGTACTTC
v_call: TRBV2; j_call: TRBJ1-2; clone_size: -; d_call: -; cdr3_aa: CASSGSGTAYGYTF; cdr3_nt: TGTGCCAGCAGTGGGTCTGGGACGGCCTATGGCTACACCTTC
v_call: TRBV6-5; j_call: TRBJ2-7; clone_size: -; d_call: -; cdr3_aa: CASSYSGGPSYEQYF; cdr3_nt: TGTGCCAGCAGTTACTCGGGCGGGCCCTCCTACGAGCAGTACTTC
v_call: TRBV7-3; j_call: TRBJ1-1; clone_size: -; d_call: -; cdr3_aa: CASSALDSPEAFF; cdr3_nt: TGTGCCAGCAGCGCCTTAGACTCCCCTGAAGCTTTCTTT
v_call: TRBV7-2; j_call: TRBJ2-1; clone_size: -; d_call: -; cdr3_aa: CASSPRGARRNGNEQFF; cdr3_nt: TGTGCCAGCAGCCCCAGAGGGGCCAGACGTAACGGGAATGAGCAGTTCTTC
v_call: TRBV18; j_call: TRBJ1-1; clone_size: many; d_call: TRBD1; cdr3_aa: CASSPTGRNTEAFF; cdr3_nt: TGTGCCAGCTCACCGACAGGGAGGAACACTGAAGCTTTCTTT
v_call: TRBV19; j_call: TRBJ2-2; clone_size: -; d_call: -; cdr3_aa: CASTSEGTITGELFF; cdr3_nt: TGTGCCAGTACTAGCGAGGGAACAATTACCGGGGAGCTGTTTTTT
v_call: TRBV5-1; j_call: TRBJ1-1; clone_size: few; d_call: -; cdr3_aa: CASSSREGAEAFF; cdr3_nt: TGCGCCAGCAGCTCCCGGGAGGGGGCTGAAGCTTTCTTT
v_call: TRBV7-9; j_call: TRBJ2-5; clone_size: -; d_call: TRBD1; cdr3_aa: CASSSPTGAAETQYF; cdr3_nt: TGTGCCAGCAGCTCCCCGACAGGGGCGGCAGAGACCCAGTACTTC
v_call: TRBV19; j_call: TRBJ2-5; clone_size: few; d_call: TRBD1; cdr3_aa: CASSIGDSGSRETQYF; cdr3_nt: TGTGCCAGTAGTATAGGGGACAGTGGGTCCCGAGAGACCCAGTACTTC
v_call: TRBV29-1; j_call: TRBJ2-2; clone_size: -; d_call: -; cdr3_aa: CSVDWGTGELFF; cdr3_nt: TGCAGCGTTGATTGGGGCACCGGGGAGCTGTTTTTT
v_call: TRBV5-1; j_call: TRBJ2-1; clone_size: once; d_call: TRBD2; cdr3_aa: CASSLPGLAGGSDEQFF; cdr3_nt: TGCGCCAGCAGCTTGCCTGGACTAGCGGGGGGATCAGATGAGCAGTTCTTC
v_call: TRBV5-6; j_call: TRBJ2-3; clone_size: -; d_call: TRBD2; cdr3_aa: CASSHPGLADRTDTQYF; cdr3_nt: TGTGCCAGCAGCCACCCGGGACTAGCTGATCGCACAGATACGCAGTATTTT
v_call: TRBV14; j_call: TRBJ2-1; clone_size: -; d_call: -; cdr3_aa: CASSPGVGQFF; cdr3_nt: TGTGCCAGCAGTCCAGGGGTTGGGCAGTTCTTC
v_call: TRBV6-1; j_call: TRBJ1-2; clone_size: -; d_call: -; cdr3_aa: CASFGQNNYGYTF; cdr3_nt: TGTGCCAGCTTTGGACAGAATAACTATGGCTACACCTTC
v_call: TRBV30; j_call: TRBJ1-1; clone_size: -; d_call: -; cdr3_aa: CAWSVRRQGLITEAFF; cdr3_nt: TGTGCCTGGAGTGTACGGAGGCAGGGGTTGATCACTGAAGCTTTCTTT
v_call: TRBV7-2; j_call: TRBJ2-1; clone_size: -; d_call: TRBD2; cdr3_aa: CASSFQAGANYNEQFF; cdr3_nt: TGTGCCAGCAGCTTCCAAGCGGGGGCCAACTACAATGAGCAGTTCTTC
v_call: TRBV15; j_call: TRBJ1-1; clone_size: -; d_call: TRBD1; cdr3_aa: CATSRPKGQSTEAFF; cdr3_nt: TGTGCCACCAGCAGACCTAAGGGACAGAGCACTGAAGCTTTCTTT
v_call: TRBV5-1; j_call: TRBJ2-7; clone_size: -; d_call: -; cdr3_aa: CASSLEPGEVYEQYF; cdr3_nt: TGCGCCAGCAGCTTGGAACCAGGGGAAGTGTACGAGCAGTACTTC
v_call: TRBV5-1; j_call: TRBJ2-5; clone_size: -; d_call: -; cdr3_aa: CASRLLGPNETQYF; cdr3_nt: TGCGCCAGCAGGCTGCTTGGGCCGAACGAGACCCAGTACTTC
v_call: TRBV25-1; j_call: TRBJ2-7; clone_size: once; d_call: -; cdr3_aa: CASRPSGGSYEQYF; cdr3_nt: TGTGCCAGCAGGCCCTCTGGGGGTTCCTACGAGCAGTACTTC
v_call: TRBV6-5; j_call: TRBJ1-5; clone_size: -; d_call: -; cdr3_aa: CASSYSSGIQPQHF; cdr3_nt: TGTGCCAGCAGTTACTCGTCGGGGATCCAGCCCCAGCATTTT
v_call: TRBV5-1; j_call: TRBJ2-5; clone_size: few; d_call: -; cdr3_aa: CASSPGVSGETQYF; cdr3_nt: TGCGCCAGCAGCCCGGGGGTATCCGGGGAGACCCAGTACTTC
v_call: TRBV10-3; j_call: TRBJ1-4; clone_size: few; d_call: TRBD1; cdr3_aa: CATADRGATNEKLFF; cdr3_nt: TGTGCCACCGCGGACAGGGGGGCAACTAATGAAAAACTGTTTTTT
v_call: TRBV4-1; j_call: TRBJ1-2; clone_size: once; d_call: TRBD1; cdr3_aa: CASSQGRTGYYGYTF; cdr3_nt: TGCGCCAGCAGCCAAGGCAGGACAGGCTACTATGGCTACACCTTC
v_call: TRBV10-3; j_call: TRBJ2-2; clone_size: few; d_call: -; cdr3_aa: CAIALGQAGTGELFF; cdr3_nt: TGTGCCATCGCCTTGGGGCAGGCGGGGACCGGGGAGCTGTTTTTT